Below, one T cell receptor (beta chain) is given with its context. What it recognizes is unknown. This entry is derived from a study of blood T cells in healthy people across ages. Study overall: Per two T cells, about one barcoded beta molecule was captured through template switching. Study-wide points: It was held that the diversity estimates obtained from one million T cells were underestimates.

This CDR3 has 16 amino acids. Trimming pared 5 bases from V and 8 bases from J, leaving 21 bases between. Alongside a J-beta primer mix, a sample-barcoded 5' primer served in a second PCR lasting about 7 to 11 cycles. From the 5' RACE reads, TCRdb called clonotypes with MiXCR, one entry per CDR3 protein. The sample contains more than 550,000 distinct CDR3 sequences, about 20% of which appear only once. J is TRBJ1-4 and V is TRBV12-3 or TRBV12-4, with a possible D match to TRBD1 (5 bases). This TCR came from a man aged 65 to 79 in good health. Sequencing was carried out using blood. The CDR3 loop is CASSAWGLPLDEKLFF. The CDR3 region has the DNA TGTGCCAGCAGTGCATGGGGACTTCCCTTGGACGAAAAACTGTTTTTT.